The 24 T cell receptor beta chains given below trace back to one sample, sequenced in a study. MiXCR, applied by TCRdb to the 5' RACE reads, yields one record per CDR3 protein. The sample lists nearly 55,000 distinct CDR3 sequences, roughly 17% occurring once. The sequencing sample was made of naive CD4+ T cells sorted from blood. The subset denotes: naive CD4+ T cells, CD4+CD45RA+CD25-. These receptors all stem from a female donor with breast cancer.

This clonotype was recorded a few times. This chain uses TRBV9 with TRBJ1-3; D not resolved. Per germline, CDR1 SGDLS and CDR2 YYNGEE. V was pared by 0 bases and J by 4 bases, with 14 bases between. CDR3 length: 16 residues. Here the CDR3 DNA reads TGTGCCAGCAGCGTAGCTGGGCCCCGGGAGGGAAACACCATATATTTT. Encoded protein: CASSVAGPREGNTIYF.

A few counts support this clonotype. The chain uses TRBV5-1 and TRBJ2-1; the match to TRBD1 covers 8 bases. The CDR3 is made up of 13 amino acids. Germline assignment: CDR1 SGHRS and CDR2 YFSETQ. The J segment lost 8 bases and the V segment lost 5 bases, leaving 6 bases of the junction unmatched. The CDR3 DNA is TGCGCCAGCAGACGGACAGGGATGCATGAGCAGTTCTTC. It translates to CASRRTGMHEQFF. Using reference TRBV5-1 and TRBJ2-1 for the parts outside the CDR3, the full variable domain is KAGVTQTPRYLIKTRGQQVTLSCSPISGHRSVSWYQQTPGQGLQFLFEYFSETQRNKGNFPGRFSGRQFSNSRSEMNVSTLELGDSALYLCASRRTGMHEQFFGPGTRLTVL.

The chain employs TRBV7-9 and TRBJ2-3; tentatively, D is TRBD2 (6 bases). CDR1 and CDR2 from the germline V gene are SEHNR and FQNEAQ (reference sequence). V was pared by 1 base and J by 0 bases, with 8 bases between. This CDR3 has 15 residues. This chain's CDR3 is CASSLVGLSTDTQYF. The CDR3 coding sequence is TGTGCCAGCAGCTTAGTGGGACTGAGCACAGATACGCAGTATTTT.

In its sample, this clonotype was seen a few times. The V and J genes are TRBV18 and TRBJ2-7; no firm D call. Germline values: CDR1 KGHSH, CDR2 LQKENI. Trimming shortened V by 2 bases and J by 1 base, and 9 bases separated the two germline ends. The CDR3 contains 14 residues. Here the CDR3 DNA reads TGTGCCAGCTCACCAGAGGCTTCGTCCTACGAGCAGTACTTC. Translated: CASSPEASSYEQYF.

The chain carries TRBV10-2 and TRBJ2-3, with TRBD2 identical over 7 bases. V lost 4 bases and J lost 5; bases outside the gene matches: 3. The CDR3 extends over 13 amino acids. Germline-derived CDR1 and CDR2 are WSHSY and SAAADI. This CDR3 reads CASSGRGKDTQYF. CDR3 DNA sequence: TGCGCCAGCAGTGGGCGGGGGAAAGATACGCAGTATTTT.

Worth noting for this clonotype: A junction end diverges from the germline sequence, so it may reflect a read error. The CDR3 is CAGSSGQRFSYNSPLHF. The CDR3, as DNA: TGCGCCGGCAGCTCGGGACAGAGATTCTCCTATAATTCACCCCTCCACTTT. The chain employs TRBV5-1 and TRBJ1-6; 7 positions match TRBD1. Germline assignment: CDR1 SGHRS and CDR2 YFSETQ. The CDR3 is made up of 17 amino acids.

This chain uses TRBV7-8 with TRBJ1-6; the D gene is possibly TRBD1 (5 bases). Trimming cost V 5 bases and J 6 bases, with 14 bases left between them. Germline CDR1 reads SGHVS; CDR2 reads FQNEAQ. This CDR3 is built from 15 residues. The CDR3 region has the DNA TGTGCCAGCAGCCTCCCCCCAGGGACTAATTCACCCCTCCACTTT. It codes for CASSLPPGTNSPLHF.

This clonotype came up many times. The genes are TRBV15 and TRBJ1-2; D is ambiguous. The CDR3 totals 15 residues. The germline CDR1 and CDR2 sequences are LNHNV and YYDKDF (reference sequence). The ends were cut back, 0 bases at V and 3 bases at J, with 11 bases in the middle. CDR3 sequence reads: CATSRDLGRDYGYTF. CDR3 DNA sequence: TGTGCCACCAGCAGAGATTTAGGGCGGGACTATGGCTACACCTTC.

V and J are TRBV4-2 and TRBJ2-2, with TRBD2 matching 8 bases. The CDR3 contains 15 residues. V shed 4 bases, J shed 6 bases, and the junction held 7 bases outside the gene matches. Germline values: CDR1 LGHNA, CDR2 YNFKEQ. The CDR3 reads CASSPSPGGAGELFF. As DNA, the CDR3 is TGTGCCAGCAGCCCCAGCCCGGGAGGGGCCGGGGAGCTGTTTTTT.

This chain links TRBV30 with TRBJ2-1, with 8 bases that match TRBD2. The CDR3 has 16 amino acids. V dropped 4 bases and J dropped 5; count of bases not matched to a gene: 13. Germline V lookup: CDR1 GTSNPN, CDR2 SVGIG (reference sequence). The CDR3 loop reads CAWMRVSGIVDNEQFF. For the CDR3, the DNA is TGTGCCTGGATGAGGGTTAGCGGGATAGTCGACAATGAGCAGTTCTTC.

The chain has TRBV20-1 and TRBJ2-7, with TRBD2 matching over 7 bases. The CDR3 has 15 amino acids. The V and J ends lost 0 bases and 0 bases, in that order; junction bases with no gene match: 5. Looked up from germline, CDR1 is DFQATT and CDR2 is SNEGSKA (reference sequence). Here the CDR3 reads CSARDLGGSSYEQYF. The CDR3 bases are TGCAGTGCTAGAGATCTCGGGGGGAGCTCCTACGAGCAGTACTTC.

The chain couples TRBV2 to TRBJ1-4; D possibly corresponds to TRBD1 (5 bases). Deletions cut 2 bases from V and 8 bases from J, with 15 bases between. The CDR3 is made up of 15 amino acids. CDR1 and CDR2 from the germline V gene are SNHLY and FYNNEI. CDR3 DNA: TGTGCCAGCAGTGAAAGCGCCAGGGAGGGAGAAAAACTGTTTTTT. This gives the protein CASSESAREGEKLFF.

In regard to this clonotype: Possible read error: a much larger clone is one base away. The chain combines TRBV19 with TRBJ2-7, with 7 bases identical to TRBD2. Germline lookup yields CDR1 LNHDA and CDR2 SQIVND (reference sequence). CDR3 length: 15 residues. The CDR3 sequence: CASSIALAAKTEQCF. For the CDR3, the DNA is TGTGCCAGTAGTATAGCCCTAGCGGCAAAGACCGAGCAGTGCTTC. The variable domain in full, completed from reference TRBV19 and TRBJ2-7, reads DGGITQSPKYLFRKEGQNVTLSCEQNLNHDAMYWYRQDPGQGLRLIYYSQIVNDFQKGDIAEGYSVSREKKESFPLTVTSAQKNPTAFYLCASSIALAAKTEQCFGPGTRLTVT.

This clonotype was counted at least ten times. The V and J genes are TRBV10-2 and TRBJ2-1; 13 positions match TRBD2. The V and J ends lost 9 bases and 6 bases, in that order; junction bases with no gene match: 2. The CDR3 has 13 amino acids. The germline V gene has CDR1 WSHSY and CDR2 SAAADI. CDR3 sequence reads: CASRLAGGNEQFF. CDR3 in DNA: TGCGCCAGTCGACTAGCGGGGGGCAATGAGCAGTTCTTC.

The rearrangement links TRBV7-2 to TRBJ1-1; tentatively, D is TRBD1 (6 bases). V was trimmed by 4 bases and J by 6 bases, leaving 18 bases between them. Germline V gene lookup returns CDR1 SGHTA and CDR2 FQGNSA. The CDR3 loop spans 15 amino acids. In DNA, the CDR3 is TGTGCCAGCAGCTCTGGGCAGGGGCGCTACGCTGAAGCTTTCTTT. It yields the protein CASSSGQGRYAEAFF. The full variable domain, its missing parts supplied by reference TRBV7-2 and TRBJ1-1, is GAGVSQSPSNKVTEKGKDVELRCDPISGHTALYWYRQSLGQGLEFLIYFQGNSAPDKSGLPSDRFSAERTGGSVSTLTIQRTQQEDSAVYLCASSSGQGRYAEAFFGQGTRLTVV.

CDR3 in amino acids: CASSIRPNNEQFF. The CDR3 nucleotides read TGTGCCAGTAGTATTAGGCCCAACAATGAGCAGTTCTTC. The genes are TRBV19 and TRBJ2-1; no definite D call. The CDR3 is 13 amino acids. Germline V gene sequence: CDR1 LNHDA, CDR2 SQIVND (reference sequence). Deletions cut 3 bases from V and 5 bases from J, with 8 bases between.

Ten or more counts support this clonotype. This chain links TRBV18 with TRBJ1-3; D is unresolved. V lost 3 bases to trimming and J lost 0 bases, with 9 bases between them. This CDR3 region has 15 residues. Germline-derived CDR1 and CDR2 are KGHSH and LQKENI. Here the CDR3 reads CASSPVASSGNTIYF. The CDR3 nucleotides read TGTGCCAGCTCACCTGTTGCAAGCTCTGGAAACACCATATATTTT. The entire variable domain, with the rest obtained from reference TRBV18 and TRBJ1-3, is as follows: NAGVMQNPRHLVRRRGQEARLRCSPMKGHSHVYWYRQLPEEGLKFMVYLQKENIIDESGMPKERFSAEFPKEGPSILRIQQVVRGDSAAYFCASSPVASSGNTIYFGEGSWLTVV.

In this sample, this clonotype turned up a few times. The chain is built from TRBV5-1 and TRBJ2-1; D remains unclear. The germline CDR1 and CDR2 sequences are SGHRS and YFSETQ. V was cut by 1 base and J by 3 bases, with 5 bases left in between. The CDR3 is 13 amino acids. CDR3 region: CASSLPIYNEQFF. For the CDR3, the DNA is TGCGCCAGCAGCTTGCCAATCTACAATGAGCAGTTCTTC.

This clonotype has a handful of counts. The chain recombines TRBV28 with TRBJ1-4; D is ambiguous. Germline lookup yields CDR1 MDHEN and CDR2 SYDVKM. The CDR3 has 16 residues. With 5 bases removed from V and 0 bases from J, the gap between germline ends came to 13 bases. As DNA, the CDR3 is TGTGCCAGCAGTCCGATGCGGAGGGCAACTAATGAAAAACTGTTTTTT. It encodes CASSPMRRATNEKLFF.

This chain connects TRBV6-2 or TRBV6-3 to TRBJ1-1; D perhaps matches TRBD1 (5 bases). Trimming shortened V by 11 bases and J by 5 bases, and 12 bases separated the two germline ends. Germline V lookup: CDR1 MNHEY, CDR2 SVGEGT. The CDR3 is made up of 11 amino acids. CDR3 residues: CASGRMTEAFF. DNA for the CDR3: TGTGCCTCAGGGAGAATGACTGAAGCTTTCTTT.

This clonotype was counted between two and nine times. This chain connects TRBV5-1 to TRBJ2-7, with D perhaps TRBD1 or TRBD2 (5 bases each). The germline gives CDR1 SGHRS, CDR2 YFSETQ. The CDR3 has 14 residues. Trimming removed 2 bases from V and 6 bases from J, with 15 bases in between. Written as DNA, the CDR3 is TGCGCCAGCAGCTTTAAACTGGGGACGGCCGAGCAGTACTTC. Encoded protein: CASSFKLGTAEQYF.

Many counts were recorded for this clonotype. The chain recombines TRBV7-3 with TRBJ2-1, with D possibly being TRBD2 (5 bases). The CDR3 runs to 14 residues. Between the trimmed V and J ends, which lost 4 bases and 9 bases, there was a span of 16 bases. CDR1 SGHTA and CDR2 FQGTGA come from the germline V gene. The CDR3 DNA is TGTGCCAGCAGCTCCAGTCGGGGAAGCGCTGAGCAGTTCTTC. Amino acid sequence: CASSSSRGSAEQFF.

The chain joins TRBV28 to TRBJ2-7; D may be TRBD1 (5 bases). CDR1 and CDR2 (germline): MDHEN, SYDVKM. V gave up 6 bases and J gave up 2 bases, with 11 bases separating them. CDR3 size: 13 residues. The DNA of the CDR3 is TGTGCCAGCAGGGGGCTCCTTCCCTACGAGCAGTACTTC. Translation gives CASRGLLPYEQYF.

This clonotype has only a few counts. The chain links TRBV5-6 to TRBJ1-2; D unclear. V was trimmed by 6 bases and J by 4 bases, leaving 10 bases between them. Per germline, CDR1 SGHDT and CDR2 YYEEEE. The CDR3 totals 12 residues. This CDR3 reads CASTVRGYGYTF. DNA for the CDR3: TGTGCCAGCACCGTGCGGGGCTATGGCTACACCTTC.